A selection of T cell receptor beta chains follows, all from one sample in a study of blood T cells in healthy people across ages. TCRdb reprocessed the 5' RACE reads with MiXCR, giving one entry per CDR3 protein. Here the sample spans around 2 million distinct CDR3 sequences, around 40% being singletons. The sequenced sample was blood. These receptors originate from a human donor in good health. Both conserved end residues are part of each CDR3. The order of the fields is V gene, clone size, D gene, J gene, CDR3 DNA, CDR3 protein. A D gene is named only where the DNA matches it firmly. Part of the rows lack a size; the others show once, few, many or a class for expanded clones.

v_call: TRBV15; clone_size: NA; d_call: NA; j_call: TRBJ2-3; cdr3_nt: TGTGCCACCAGCAGAGATTTGGATCTCTTGGGGGATACGCAGTATTTT; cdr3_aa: CATSRDLDLLGDTQYF
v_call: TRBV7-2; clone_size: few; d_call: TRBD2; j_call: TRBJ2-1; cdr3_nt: TGTGCCAGCAGCCCGGGGAGGGGAGGCTACAATGAGCAGTTCTTC; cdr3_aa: CASSPGRGGYNEQFF
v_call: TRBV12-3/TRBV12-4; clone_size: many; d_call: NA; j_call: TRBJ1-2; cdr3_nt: TGTGCCAGCAGTTTTCTACGGCAGGGGACCTATGGCTACACCTTC; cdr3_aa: CASSFLRQGTYGYTF
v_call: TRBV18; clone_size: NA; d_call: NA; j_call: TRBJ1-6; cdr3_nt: TGTGCCAGCTCACCGCGACAGACCTCCTATAATTCACCCCTCCACTTT; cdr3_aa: CASSPRQTSYNSPLHF
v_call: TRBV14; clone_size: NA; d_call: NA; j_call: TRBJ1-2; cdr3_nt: TGTGCCAGCAGCCAAGTATGGGGGGGCTACACCTTC; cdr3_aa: CASSQVWGGYTF
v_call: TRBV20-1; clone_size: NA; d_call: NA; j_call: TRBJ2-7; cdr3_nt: TGCAGTGCGGTCAGGGTAGCCTCCTACGAGCAGTACTTC; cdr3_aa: CSAVRVASYEQYF
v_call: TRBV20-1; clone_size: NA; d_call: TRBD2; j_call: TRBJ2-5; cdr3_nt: TGCAGTGCTAGTACTAGCGGTAACTCCTACTCATTCCAAGAGACCCAGTACTTC; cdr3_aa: CSASTSGNSYSFQETQYF
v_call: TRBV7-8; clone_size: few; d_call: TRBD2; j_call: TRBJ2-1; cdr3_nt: TGTGCCAGCAGCTTATCTAGCGGGGGGATCCCCCCCTACAATGAGCAGTTCTTC; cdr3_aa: CASSLSSGGIPPYNEQFF
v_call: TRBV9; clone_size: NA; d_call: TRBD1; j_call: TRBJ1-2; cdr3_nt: TGTGCCAGCAGCGTAGGTGGGACAGGGATTAACTATGGCTACACCTTC; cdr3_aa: CASSVGGTGINYGYTF
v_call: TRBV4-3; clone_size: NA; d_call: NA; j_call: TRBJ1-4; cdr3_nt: TGCGCCAGCAGCCAAACCGGGAACTATAATGAAAAACTGTTTTTT; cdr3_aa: CASSQTGNYNEKLFF
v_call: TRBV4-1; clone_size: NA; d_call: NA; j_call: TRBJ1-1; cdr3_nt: TGCGCCAGCAACCAAGATCAGGGATATTTCACTGAAGCTTTCTTT; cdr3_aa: CASNQDQGYFTEAFF
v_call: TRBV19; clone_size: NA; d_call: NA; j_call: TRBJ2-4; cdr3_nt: TGTGCCAGTAGTATAGCTGTGGGTGCTGGGCGGCAGTACTTC; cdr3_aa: CASSIAVGAGRQYF
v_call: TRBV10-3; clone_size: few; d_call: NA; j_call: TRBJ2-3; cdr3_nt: TGTGCCATCAGTGGGGCGGGCACAGATACGCAGTATTTT; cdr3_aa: CAISGAGTDTQYF
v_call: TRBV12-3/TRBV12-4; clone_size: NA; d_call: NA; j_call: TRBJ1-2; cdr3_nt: TGTGCCAGCAGTTTCATTCCGGGAGGGGTATCTATTAGGGGTAACTATGGCTACACCTTC; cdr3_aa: CASSFIPGGVSIRGNYGYTF
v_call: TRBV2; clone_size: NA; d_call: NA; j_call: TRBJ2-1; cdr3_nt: TGTGCCAGCAGGGTGGACAGCAGCTCCTACAATGAGCAGTTCTTC; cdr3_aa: CASRVDSSSYNEQFF
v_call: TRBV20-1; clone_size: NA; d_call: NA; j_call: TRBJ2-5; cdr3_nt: TGCAGTGCTAGAGATGGGGTTGCGGAGACCCGGTACTTC; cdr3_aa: CSARDGVAETRYF
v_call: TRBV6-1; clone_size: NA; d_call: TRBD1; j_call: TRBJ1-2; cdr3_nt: TGTGCCAGCAGTCAAAGGACAGGGATGCCCAAAAACTATGGCTACACCTTC; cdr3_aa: CASSQRTGMPKNYGYTF
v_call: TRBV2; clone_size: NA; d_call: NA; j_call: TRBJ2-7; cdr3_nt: TGTGCCAGCAGTTCTCAGGGGATGTTCTACGAGCAGTACTTC; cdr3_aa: CASSSQGMFYEQYF
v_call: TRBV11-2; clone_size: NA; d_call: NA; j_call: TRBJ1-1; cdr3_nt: TGTGCCAGCAGCTTAGGGGGTTGGGGTGAAGCTTTCTTT; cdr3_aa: CASSLGGWGEAFF
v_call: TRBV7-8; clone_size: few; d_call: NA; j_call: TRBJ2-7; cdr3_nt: TGTGCCAGCAGCCTCCCCCGGCGGGGTAATCCGTACGAGCAGTACTTC; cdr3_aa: CASSLPRRGNPYEQYF
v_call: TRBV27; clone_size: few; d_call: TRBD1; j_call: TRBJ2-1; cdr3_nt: TGTGCCAGCAGTTTAGGGACAGCGACCAATGAGCAGTTCTTC; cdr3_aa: CASSLGTATNEQFF
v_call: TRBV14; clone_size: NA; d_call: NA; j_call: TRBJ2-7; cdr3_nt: TGTGCCAGCAGCATAATGGGGGAGCCCTACGAGCAGTACTTC; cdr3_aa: CASSIMGEPYEQYF
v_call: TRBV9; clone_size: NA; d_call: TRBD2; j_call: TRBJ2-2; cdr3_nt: TGTGCCAGCAGCGTCACTAGCGGGGGCGCCGGGGAGCTGTTTTTT; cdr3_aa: CASSVTSGGAGELFF
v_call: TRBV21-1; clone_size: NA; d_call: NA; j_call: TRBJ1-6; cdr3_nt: TGTGCCAGCAGCAACCCCTTCGGTGCCTATAATTCACCCCTCCACTTT; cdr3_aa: CASSNPFGAYNSPLHF
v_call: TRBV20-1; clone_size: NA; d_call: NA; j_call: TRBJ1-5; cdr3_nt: TGCAGTGCTAGTTCCGGGTACAATCAGCCCCAGCATTTT; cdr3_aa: CSASSGYNQPQHF
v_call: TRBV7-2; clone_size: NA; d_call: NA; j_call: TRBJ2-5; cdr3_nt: TGTGCCAGCAGCTTTCCAGGGGGGGCTGGAGAGACCCAGTACTTC; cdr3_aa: CASSFPGGAGETQYF
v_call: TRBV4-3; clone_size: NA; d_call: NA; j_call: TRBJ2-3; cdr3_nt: TGCGCCAGCAGCCAAGATCTTGCACCCGAGACCCAGTATTTT; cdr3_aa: CASSQDLAPETQYF
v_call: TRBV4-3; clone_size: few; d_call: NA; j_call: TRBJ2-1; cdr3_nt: TGCGCCAGCAGCCAAGATGAGGACGATGAGCAGTTCTTC; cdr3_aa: CASSQDEDDEQFF
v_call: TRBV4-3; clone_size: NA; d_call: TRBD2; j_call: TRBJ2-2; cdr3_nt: TGCGCCAGCAGCCAAGAGCCGGGACTAGAGAGCACCGGGGAGCTGTTTTTT; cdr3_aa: CASSQEPGLESTGELFF
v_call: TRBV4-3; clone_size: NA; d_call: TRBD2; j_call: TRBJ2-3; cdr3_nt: TGCGCCAGCAGCCAAGATGGGTTAGCGGGGGGGGATACGCAGTATTTT; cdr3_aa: CASSQDGLAGGDTQYF
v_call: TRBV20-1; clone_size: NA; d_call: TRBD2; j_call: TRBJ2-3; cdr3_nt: TGTAGTGCTATTCCGGGACTAGCGGGTTCAGATACGCAGTATTTT; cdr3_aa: CSAIPGLAGSDTQYF
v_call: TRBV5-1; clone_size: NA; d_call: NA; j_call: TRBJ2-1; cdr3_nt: TGCGCCAGCAGCTTGGCCGGACAGATCTCCTACAATGAGCAGTTCTTC; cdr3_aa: CASSLAGQISYNEQFF
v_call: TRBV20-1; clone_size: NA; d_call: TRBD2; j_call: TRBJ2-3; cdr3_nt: TGCAGTGCTACCCGCGCGGGACTAGCGGGCACAGATACGCAGTATTTT; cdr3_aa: CSATRAGLAGTDTQYF
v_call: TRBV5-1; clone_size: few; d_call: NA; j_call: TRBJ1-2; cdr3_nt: TGCGCCAGCAGATTGGACGGTTCCTATGGCTACACCTTC; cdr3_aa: CASRLDGSYGYTF
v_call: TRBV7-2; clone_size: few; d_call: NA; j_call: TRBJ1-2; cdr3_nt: TGTGCCAGCAGCTTAGTTGGTCTCAGCTATGGCTACACCTTC; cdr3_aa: CASSLVGLSYGYTF
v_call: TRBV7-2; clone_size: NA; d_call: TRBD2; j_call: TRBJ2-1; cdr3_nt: TGTGCCAGCAGCTTAGTGGGGACTAGCGGGGACGGTGAGCAGTTCTTC; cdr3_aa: CASSLVGTSGDGEQFF
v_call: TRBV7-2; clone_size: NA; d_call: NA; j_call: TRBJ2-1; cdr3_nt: TGTGCCAGCAGCTTAGGGATCGGATACAATGAGCAGTTCTTC; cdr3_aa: CASSLGIGYNEQFF
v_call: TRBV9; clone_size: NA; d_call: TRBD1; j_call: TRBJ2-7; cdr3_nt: TGTGCCAGCAGCAAAGGGACAGGGAGCTCCTACGAGCAGTACTTC; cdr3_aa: CASSKGTGSSYEQYF
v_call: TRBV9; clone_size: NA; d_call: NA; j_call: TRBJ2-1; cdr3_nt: TGTGCCAGCAGCCTCCGGTGGGATGAGCAGTTCTTC; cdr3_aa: CASSLRWDEQFF
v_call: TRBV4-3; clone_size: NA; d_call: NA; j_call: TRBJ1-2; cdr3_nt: TGCGCCAACAGCCCAGGACTGCCGGGCAGAAATAACTATGGCTACACCTTC; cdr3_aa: CANSPGLPGRNNYGYTF
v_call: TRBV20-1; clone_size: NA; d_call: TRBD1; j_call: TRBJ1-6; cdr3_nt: TGCAGTGCTAGGTTGGACAGGGCAAGCTGGTATTCACCCCTCCACTTT; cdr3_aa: CSARLDRASWYSPLHF
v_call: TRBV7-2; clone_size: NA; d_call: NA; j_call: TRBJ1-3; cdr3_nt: TGTGCCAGCAGCGCCGGGAGTCAGAAGGGAAACACCATATATTTT; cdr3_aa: CASSAGSQKGNTIYF
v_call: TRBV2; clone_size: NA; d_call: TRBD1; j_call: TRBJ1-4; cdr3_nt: TGTGCCAGCAGTGAGATCGGTGCAGGGGGAAATGAAAAACTGTTTTTT; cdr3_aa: CASSEIGAGGNEKLFF
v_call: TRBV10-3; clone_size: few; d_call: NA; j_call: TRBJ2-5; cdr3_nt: TGTGCCATCAGTGTTGGATCTCAAGAGACCCAGTACTTC; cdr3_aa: CAISVGSQETQYF
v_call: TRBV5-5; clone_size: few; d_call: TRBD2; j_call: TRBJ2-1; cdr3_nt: TGTGCCAGCAGCTTGGCTCCCAGCGGGGGGGCCAATGAGCAGTTCTTC; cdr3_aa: CASSLAPSGGANEQFF
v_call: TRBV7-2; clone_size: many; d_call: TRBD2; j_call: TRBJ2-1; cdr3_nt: TGTGCCAGCAGCCCCCTGAGTAGCGGGGGCCCCGTAGGTGAGCAGTTCTTC; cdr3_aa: CASSPLSSGGPVGEQFF
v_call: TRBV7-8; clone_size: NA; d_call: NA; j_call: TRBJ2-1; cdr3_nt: TGTGCCAGCAGCTGTAGGGGCCCCTCCTACAATGAGCAGTTCTTC; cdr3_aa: CASSCRGPSYNEQFF
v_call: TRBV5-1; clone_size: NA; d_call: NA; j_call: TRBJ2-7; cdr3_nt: TGCGCCAGCAGCTTGATCTCAGTGTCCTACGAGCAGTACTTC; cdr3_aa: CASSLISVSYEQYF
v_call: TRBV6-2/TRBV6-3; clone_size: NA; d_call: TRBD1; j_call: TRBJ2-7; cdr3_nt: TGTGCCAGCAGTACCTGGACAGGGTACGGCGAGCAGTACTTC; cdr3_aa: CASSTWTGYGEQYF
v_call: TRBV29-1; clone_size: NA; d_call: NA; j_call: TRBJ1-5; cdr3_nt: TGCAGCGTTGAAGGGCCTAAAATAGTAGACAATCAGCCCCAGCATTTT; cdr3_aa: CSVEGPKIVDNQPQHF
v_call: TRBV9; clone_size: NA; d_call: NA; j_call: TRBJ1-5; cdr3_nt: TGTGCCAGCAGACTCAATAGGGACATTCAGCCCCAGCATTTT; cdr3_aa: CASRLNRDIQPQHF
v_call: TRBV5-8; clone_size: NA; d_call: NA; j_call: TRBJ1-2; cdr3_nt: TGTGCCAGCAGCTTCTTGCAGATCCATGGCTACACCTTC; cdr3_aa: CASSFLQIHGYTF
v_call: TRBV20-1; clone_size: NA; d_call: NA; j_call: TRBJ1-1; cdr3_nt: TGCAGTGCCGAAGGGACACCTCAAGCTTTCTTT; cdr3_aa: CSAEGTPQAFF
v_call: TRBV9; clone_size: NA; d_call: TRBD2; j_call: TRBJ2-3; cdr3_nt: TGTGCCAGCAGCGTAGTGGGACTAGCGGGGCACGATACGCAGTATTTT; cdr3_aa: CASSVVGLAGHDTQYF
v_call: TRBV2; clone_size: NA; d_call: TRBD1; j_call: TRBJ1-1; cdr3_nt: TGTGCCAGCAGGCAAAAAGGGGGCAGTGGCACTGAAGCTTTCTTT; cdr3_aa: CASRQKGGSGTEAFF